This T cell receptor beta chain came from a study of CD8 T cells in Susac syndrome. The RNA, about 0.5 to 1 ug, was put through reverse transcription using random hexamers. MiXCR was run by TCRdb on the immunoSEQ multiplex PCR reads, yielding one entry per CDR3 protein. The repertoire holds about 300,000 distinct CDR3 sequences, about 91% seen once, with 0.18% in the top ten. V dropped 4 bases and J dropped 4 bases, with 13 bases sitting between them. The CDR3 has 14 residues. CDR1 and CDR2 from the germline V gene are MNHEY and SMNVEV (reference sequence). Each multiple sclerosis control was a treatment-naive patient with relapsing-remitting disease that was either stable or active. Negative isolation was used for CD8+ and CD4+ T cells and FACS enrichment for TEMRA cells.

The chain is built from TRBV27 and TRBJ1-1; no clear D gene. Material: CD8+ T cells from PBMCs. The sequence derives from a human donor with multiple sclerosis. CDR3 nucleotide sequence: TGTGCCAGCAGTTGGACGGGCCTGGGCACTGAAGCTTTCTTT. Residues: CASSWTGLGTEAFF.